A single sample is the source of the 18 T cell receptor beta chains below, sequenced in a study of T cell repertoires in cytomegalovirus infection. From the reads, TCRdb called clonotypes with MiXCR, one entry per CDR3 protein. Of about 130,000 distinct CDR3 sequences in the sample, approximately 8.8% are singletons; the top ten hold around 9.1%. Material for sequencing was PBMCs. These receptors all stem from a human donor in good health (CMV status not recorded). Some clones in this sample may be carry-over from other donors' samples.

This clonotype was seen once. The chain employs TRBV5-4 and TRBJ2-3, with no clear D. V shed 4 bases and J shed 2 bases, with 11 bases lying between them. The germline gives CDR1 SGHNT, CDR2 YYREEE (reference sequence). The CDR3 length is 14 residues. CDR3 DNA: TGTGCCAGCAGCACACGACGGGCCACAGATACGCAGTATTTT. It codes for CASSTRRATDTQYF.

In this sample, this clonotype turned up many times. The chain recombines TRBV7-2 with TRBJ2-6; possible D gene TRBD1, 5 bases. This CDR3 has 17 residues. Deletions cut 1 base from V and 0 bases from J, with 10 bases between. Per the germline V gene, CDR1 is SGHTA and CDR2 is FQGNSA. The CDR3 loop reads CASSLGQPLSGANVLTF. The CDR3 DNA follows: TGTGCCAGCAGCTTAGGACAGCCTCTCTCTGGGGCCAACGTCCTGACTTTC.

V usage is TRBV2 and J usage is TRBJ2-5; D tentatively fits TRBD1 or TRBD2 (5 bases each). The CDR3 covers 11 residues. V lost 6 bases and J lost 7, with 9 bases in between. The germline V gene encodes CDR1 SNHLY and CDR2 FYNNEI. CDR3 coding DNA: TGTGCCAGCAGGGGACCGGGGACCCAGTACTTC. This codes for CASRGPGTQYF.

This clonotype was counted ten times or more. The CDR3 loop reads CASSISDRFEAFF. The CDR3 nucleotides are TGCGCCAGCAGCATATCTGACAGGTTTGAAGCTTTCTTT. The chain employs TRBV5-1 and TRBJ1-1; perhaps TRBD1 as D (6 bases). CDR1 and CDR2 from the germline V gene are SGHRS and YFSETQ. V was pared by 4 bases and J by 7 bases, with 14 bases between. This CDR3 spans 13 amino acids.

The genes are TRBV2 and TRBJ2-3; TRBD2 matches at 9 bases. The ends lost 2 bases at V and 1 base at J; junction bases unmatched: 4. CDR1 is SNHLY and CDR2 is FYNNEI in the germline V gene. The CDR3 has 16 amino acids. The CDR3 nucleotides are TGTGCCAGCAGTGAACCGGGCGGGAGGGGCACAGATACGCAGTATTTT. This translates into CASSEPGGRGTDTQYF.

There are a few counts of this clonotype. The rearrangement links TRBV20-1 to TRBJ2-7; TRBD1 matches 9 bases. In germline, CDR1 is DFQATT, CDR2 SNEGSKA (reference sequence). V gave up 6 bases and J gave up 7 bases; unmatched junction bases: 10. The CDR3 length is 13 residues. The CDR3 sequence: CSAPQGAGPEQYF. The CDR3 bases are TGCAGTGCCCCACAGGGGGCCGGCCCGGAGCAGTACTTC.

This clonotype was recorded at least ten times. This chain connects TRBV19 to TRBJ2-5; the D gene is possibly TRBD2 (5 bases). The CDR3 is made up of 15 amino acids. Germline CDR1 and CDR2: LNHDA and SQIVND (reference sequence). Trimming left V 6 bases short and J 1 base short, with 15 bases between. CDR3 protein: CASSLAGSAQETQYF. The CDR3 nucleotides are TGTGCCAGTAGCCTAGCCGGATCAGCCCAAGAGACCCAGTACTTC.

This clonotype was detected only a few times. This rearrangement joins TRBV5-4 to TRBJ2-5; perhaps TRBD2 as D (5 bases). Germline-derived CDR1 and CDR2 are SGHNT and YYREEE (reference sequence). V was cut by 2 bases and J by 2 bases, with 13 bases left in between. This CDR3 is 15 amino acids long. The DNA of the CDR3 is TGTGCCAGCAGCTTCGGCGGGTCCTCACAAGAGACCCAGTACTTC. This gives the protein CASSFGGSSQETQYF.

This clonotype was found many times. The gene calls are TRBV7-2 and TRBJ1-1; no clear D. The CDR3 loop spans 12 amino acids. CDR1 SGHTA and CDR2 FQGNSA come from the germline V gene. Trimming pared 3 bases from V and 7 bases from J, leaving 9 bases between. In nucleotides, the CDR3 is TGTGCCAGCAGCTTTACGGACGGTGAAGCTTTCTTT. Translating gives CASSFTDGEAFF.

This clonotype was counted at least ten times. CDR3 protein: CASSLAVGTGFYNEQFF. The CDR3 bases are TGTGCCAGCAGCTTGGCCGTGGGGACAGGCTTCTACAATGAGCAGTTCTTC. The chain links TRBV5-6 to TRBJ2-1; 8 bases align to TRBD1. Germline values: CDR1 SGHDT, CDR2 YYEEEE. This CDR3 comprises 17 residues. J gave up 3 bases and V 0 bases, and 8 bases lay outside the gene matches.

This chain links TRBV2 with TRBJ2-7, with D possibly matching TRBD1 (5 bases). Germline V CDR1 and CDR2: SNHLY, FYNNEI. This CDR3 is 14 amino acids long. V gave up 7 bases and J gave up 6 bases, with 19 bases separating them. In nucleotides, the CDR3 is TGTGCCAGCATGAAGTATCAGGGCCCCTGCGAGCAGTACTTC. It is translated as CASMKYQGPCEQYF. Combining the CDR3 with reference TRBV2 and TRBJ2-7 gives the whole variable domain EPEVTQTPSHQVTQMGQEVILRCVPISNHLYFYWYRQILGQKVEFLVSFYNNEISEKSEIFDDQFSVERPDGSNFTLKIRSTKLEDSAMYFCASMKYQGPCEQYFGPGTRLTVT.

Only a few counts were recorded for this clonotype. The genes are TRBV7-9 and TRBJ2-7; D perhaps matches TRBD2 (6 bases). CDR3 length: 15 amino acids. V was pared by 5 bases and J by 1 base, with 15 bases between. Germline V lookup: CDR1 SEHNR, CDR2 FQNEAQ (reference sequence). DNA for the CDR3: TGTGCCAGCAGCACCGGGACTGGCCTTTCCTACGAGCAGTACTTC. This gives the protein CASSTGTGLSYEQYF. The whole variable domain, remainder taken from reference TRBV7-9 and TRBJ2-7, is DTGVSQNPRHKITKRGQNVTFRCDPISEHNRLYWYRQTLGQGPEFLTYFQNEAQLEKSRLLSDRFSAERPKGSFSTLEIQRTEQGDSAMYLCASSTGTGLSYEQYFGPGTRLTVT.

This clonotype was found a few times. The chain carries TRBV20-1 and TRBJ2-5; D remains unclear. V shed 5 bases and J shed 4 bases, with 17 bases lying between them. The CDR3 consists of 14 residues. The germline gives CDR1 DFQATT, CDR2 SNEGSKA (reference sequence). The CDR3, as DNA: TGCAGTGCTGACAAGGACCGCCGCGGAGAGACCCAGTACTTC. This sequence encodes CSADKDRRGETQYF.

This clonotype has more than one count but fewer than ten. V is TRBV14 and J is TRBJ2-1; 9 bases are a match to TRBD1. Losses at the gene ends were 4 bases for V and 7 bases for J; bases not matched to a gene: 8. Germline loops: CDR1 SGHDN, CDR2 FVKESK. The CDR3 covers 15 residues. CDR3 sequence reads: CASSLSGTGLNEQFF. The CDR3 DNA reads TGTGCCAGCAGCCTTTCCGGGACAGGGTTAAATGAGCAGTTCTTC.

The chain carries TRBV11-2 and TRBJ1-4; D unclear. This CDR3 spans 15 amino acids. Trimming took 0 bases from V and 7 from J, leaving 12 bases between them. Germline loops: CDR1 SGHAT, CDR2 FQNNGV. The DNA of the CDR3 is TGTGCCAGCAGCTTAGAAGTAGGTTTAGGTGAAAAACTGTTTTTT. Translated: CASSLEVGLGEKLFF.

Many counts were recorded for this clonotype. The chain is built from TRBV12-3 or TRBV12-4 and TRBJ1-5; D is unresolved. The CDR3 length is 16 residues. Trimming shortened V by 6 bases and J by 2 bases, and 17 bases separated the two germline ends. The CDR3 spells CASRADTSGGNQPQHF. The CDR3 DNA is TGTGCCAGCAGGGCTGACACTTCAGGCGGCAATCAGCCCCAGCATTTT.

The sample holds many counts of this clonotype. This sequence joins TRBV28 and TRBJ2-3; 12 bases agree with TRBD2. The CDR3 loop spans 17 amino acids. Germline CDR1 MDHEN, CDR2 SYDVKM. The trim removed 2 bases at V and 5 bases at J, leaving 8 bases unmatched. The CDR3 reads CASSLPLAGGRQDTQYF. Here the CDR3 DNA reads TGTGCCAGCAGTTTACCCCTAGCGGGGGGGCGTCAAGATACGCAGTATTTT.

This clonotype was detected ten times or more. The J gene is TRBJ2-3, the V gene TRBV6-1, with 8 nucleotides matching TRBD1. CDR3 size: 16 residues. Germline trimming cut 6 bases from V and 3 bases from J; bases unmatched to any gene: 11. Germline V gene sequence: CDR1 MNHNS, CDR2 SASEGT. In nucleotides, the CDR3 is TGTGCCAGCAGGAATGGGGTCAGGGGGCCAACAGATACGCAGTATTTT. This gives the protein CASRNGVRGPTDTQYF.